The 27 T cell receptor beta chains reported below all come from one sample, sequenced in a study of beta chain features in type 1 diabetes. Every isolated RNA sample was fully reverse transcribed, so sequencing captured expressed TCRB transcripts. Produced via immunoSEQ multiplex PCR; TCRdb's table is partial and in-frame only. Of 200,000 to 250,000 clones listed, around 9.6% were seen once; the top ten hold just under 0.035%. The sequenced sample consisted of naive CD4+ T cells from blood. Receptors were obtained from a woman aged 18 to 35 in good health.

This clone has more than one count but fewer than ten. The chain carries TRBV13 and TRBJ2-1; 7 bases match TRBD1. V gave up 5 bases and J gave up 2 bases; unmatched junction bases: 9. Germline V gene lookup returns CDR1 PRHDT and CDR2 FYEKMQ (reference sequence). CDR3 length equals 16 residues. CDR3 in amino acids: CASSPMGDRAYNEQFF. CDR3 bases: TGTGCCAGCAGCCCCATGGGGGACAGAGCCTACAATGAGCAGTTCTTC.

V usage is TRBV5-1 and J usage is TRBJ1-1, with 7 bases fitting TRBD1. Germline V gene lookup returns CDR1 SGHRS and CDR2 YFSETQ. V gave up 5 bases and J gave up 2 bases; unmatched junction bases: 9. The CDR3 is made up of 15 amino acids. CDR3 sequence: CASRVPGTVNTEAFF. The DNA for the CDR3 is TGCGCCAGCAGAGTCCCCGGGACAGTAAACACTGAAGCTTTCTTT.

The rearrangement joins TRBV9 to TRBJ1-2; 8 bases match TRBD1. V shed 0 bases, J shed 7 bases, and the junction held 8 bases outside the gene matches. Germline V gives CDR1 SGDLS, CDR2 YYNGEE. This CDR3 has 15 amino acids. DNA of the CDR3: TGTGCCAGCAGCGTAGTCCTCGGGACAGGCCGTGGCTACACCTTC. It specifies CASSVVLGTGRGYTF.

This clone was counted many times. This sequence joins TRBV30 and TRBJ1-4, with a possible D match to TRBD1 (5 bases). Looked up from germline, CDR1 is GTSNPN and CDR2 is SVGIG (reference sequence). The CDR3 is 13 residues long. V was cut by 1 base and J by 5 bases, with 8 bases left in between. The CDR3 DNA is TGTGCCTGGAGTGGACAGATAAATGAAAAACTGTTTTTT. Its protein product is CAWSGQINEKLFF.

This chain uses TRBV5-6 with TRBJ1-5; unclear D gene. Germline V gene sequence: CDR1 SGHDT, CDR2 YYEEEE. The CDR3 runs 13 residues. The V gene lost 0 bases and the J gene lost 1 base, with 2 bases spanning the gap. CDR3 DNA: TGTGCCAGCAGCTTGGCAAGCAATCAGCCCCAGCATTTT. It encodes CASSLASNQPQHF.

The rearrangement uses TRBV5-6 and TRBJ2-5; 7 nucleotides align to TRBD2. The CDR3 runs to 14 residues. Germline V CDR1 and CDR2: SGHDT, YYEEEE. V gave up 3 bases and J gave up 3 bases; unmatched junction bases: 5. The CDR3 DNA reads TGTGCCAGCAGCTACCGAGCGGGGAAAGAGACCCAGTACTTC. It codes for CASSYRAGKETQYF.

The chain uses TRBV5-5 and TRBJ1-1; D unclear. Per germline, CDR1 SGHKS and CDR2 YYEKEE (reference sequence). The CDR3 covers 14 residues. V was trimmed by 2 bases and J by 1 base, leaving 9 bases between them. This CDR3 reads CASSFGLSNTEAFF. The CDR3, as DNA: TGTGCCAGCAGCTTTGGACTCTCGAACACTGAAGCTTTCTTT.

This clone showed up just a few times. The chain is built from TRBV5-1 and TRBJ2-2; weak D call: TRBD1 (5 bases). Looked up from germline, CDR1 is SGHRS and CDR2 is YFSETQ. V dropped 4 bases and J dropped 9 bases, with 10 bases sitting between them. CDR3 length: 12 amino acids. The CDR3 sequence is CASSHSDRELFF. The CDR3 DNA follows: TGCGCCAGCAGCCATTCGGACAGGGAGCTGTTTTTT.

The chain is built from TRBV2 and TRBJ2-1; perhaps TRBD2 as D (5 bases). The germline gives CDR1 SNHLY, CDR2 FYNNEI. The germline V and J ends were trimmed by 7 bases and 0 bases, with 10 bases remaining between them. This CDR3 spans 14 amino acids. DNA of the CDR3: TGTGCCAGCACGCAGCGGACCTCCTACAATGAGCAGTTCTTC. Protein product: CASTQRTSYNEQFF.

V usage is TRBV4-1 and J usage is TRBJ2-1; TRBD1 matches at 7 bases. Per the germline V gene, CDR1 is MGHRA and CDR2 is YSYEKL. Trimming took 3 bases from V and 4 from J; bases not matched to a gene: 12. The CDR3 contains 17 residues. CDR3 sequence (DNA): TGCGCCAGCAGCCAGGGCCACCGGGACAGCCTATACAATGAGCAGTTCTTC. It encodes CASSQGHRDSLYNEQFF.

This clone is a singleton in its sample. The genes are TRBV19 and TRBJ1-2; D call uncertain. Trimming took 3 bases from V and 5 from J, leaving 7 bases between them. The germline V gene has CDR1 LNHDA and CDR2 SQIVND (reference sequence). CDR3 length: 12 residues. This CDR3 is CASSIFGYGYTF. DNA for the CDR3: TGTGCCAGTAGTATCTTCGGTTATGGCTACACCTTC.

This chain joins TRBV5-6 and TRBJ1-1, with a possible D match to TRBD1 (6 bases). Trimming removed 3 bases at V and 2 bases at J, with 14 bases between. The CDR3 has 15 residues. Germline V gives CDR1 SGHDT, CDR2 YYEEEE. The CDR3 spells CASSWGGGINTEAFF. CDR3 in DNA: TGTGCCAGCAGCTGGGGAGGGGGAATAAACACTGAAGCTTTCTTT.

This chain joins TRBV12-5 and TRBJ1-2, with 8 nucleotides matching TRBD1. The CDR3 runs to 13 residues. CDR1 is LGHNT, CDR2 FRNRAP, per germline. Unmatched junction bases numbered 1, after V lost 0 bases and J lost 7 bases. DNA of the CDR3: TGTGCTAGTGGTTTGGTACAGGGGGGTGGCTACACCTTC. Protein product: CASGLVQGGGYTF.

This clone has a count of ten or more. This chain connects TRBV18 to TRBJ2-3, with 8 bases identical to TRBD1. V lost 0 bases to trimming and J lost 3 bases; unmatched junction nucleotides: 2. The CDR3 totals 15 residues. In germline, CDR1 is KGHSH, CDR2 LQKENI. The CDR3 loop is CASSPPTGVTDTQYF. CDR3 DNA: TGTGCCAGCTCACCACCGACAGGGGTGACAGATACGCAGTATTTT.

This clone has only a few counts. The genes are TRBV15 and TRBJ2-1, with TRBD2 matching 7 bases. Germline CDR1 and CDR2: LNHNV and YYDKDF (reference sequence). V shed 1 base and J 3 bases; nucleotides not matched to a gene: 3. CDR3 length: 15 amino acids. CDR3 sequence (DNA): TGTGCCACCAGCAGAGGGCTAGCGGACTACAATGAGCAGTTCTTC. Translation gives CATSRGLADYNEQFF.

Concerning this clone itself: Compared with germline, one end of the junction differs, possibly owing to a read error. The V gene is TRBV5-1, the J gene TRBJ2-1; the match to TRBD1 covers 9 bases. Germline CDR1 SGHRS, CDR2 YFSETQ. The CDR3 spans 14 residues. In DNA form, the CDR3 reads TGCGCCAGCAGCTGGGCCGGACAGGGGAATGAGGAGTTCTTC. It specifies CASSWAGQGNEEFF. Full variable domain (remainder filled in from reference TRBV5-1 and TRBJ2-1): KAGVTQTPRYLIKTRGQQVTLSCSPISGHRSVSWYQQTPGQGLQFLFEYFSETQRNKGNFPGRFSGRQFSNSRSEMNVSTLELGDSALYLCASSWAGQGNEEFFGPGTRLTVL.

This chain uses TRBV5-1 with TRBJ2-3; 7 nucleotides align to TRBD2. The germline V gene encodes CDR1 SGHRS and CDR2 YFSETQ. The CDR3 is 17 residues long. Trimming removed 4 bases from V and 0 bases from J; junction bases left unmatched: 11. CDR3 in DNA: TGCGCCAGCAGCGCCGGGGGAAGTAGCGGGAGCACAGATACGCAGTATTTT. It encodes CASSAGGSSGSTDTQYF.

This clone was detected a few times. This chain uses TRBV15 with TRBJ1-6, with D possibly TRBD1 on 5 matching bases. Germline lookup yields CDR1 LNHNV and CDR2 YYDKDF (reference sequence). The V and J ends lost 4 bases and 7 bases respectively, with 17 bases between them. The CDR3 sequence is 16 residues long. CDR3 bases: TGTGCCACCAGCACCCAGGGTCCTCGCACGAATTCACCCCTCCACTTT. This codes for CATSTQGPRTNSPLHF.

This clone has more than one count but fewer than ten. The chain joins TRBV7-2 to TRBJ2-2, with TRBD1 matching 9 bases. J lost 0 bases, V lost 5 bases, and 10 bases had no gene match. Germline-derived CDR1 and CDR2 are SGHTA and FQGNSA. The CDR3 has 18 amino acids. The CDR3 spells CASSPQPGQGPNTGELFF. The CDR3 DNA sequence: TGTGCCAGCAGCCCTCAACCGGGACAGGGCCCGAACACCGGGGAGCTGTTTTTT.

The V and J genes are TRBV7-9 and TRBJ2-1; 8 nucleotides line up with TRBD1. Germline V gene lookup returns CDR1 SEHNR and CDR2 FQNEAQ (reference sequence). Trimming took 4 bases from V and 7 from J; bases not matched to a gene: 6. This CDR3 spans 14 amino acids. The CDR3 here is CASSYTRGPNEQFF. As DNA, the CDR3 is TGTGCCAGCAGCTACACCAGGGGGCCGAATGAGCAGTTCTTC.

The rearrangement links TRBV6-5 to TRBJ1-2; a possible D gene is TRBD1 (6 bases). Trimming left V 3 bases short and J 4 bases short, with 18 bases between. The length of the CDR3 is 16 residues. Germline V gene sequence: CDR1 MNHEY, CDR2 SVGAGI. CDR3 loop: CASSYLGQGHSYGYTF. In nucleotides, the CDR3 is TGTGCCAGCAGTTATTTGGGGCAGGGGCATTCCTATGGCTACACCTTC.

This clone turned up a few times. V gene TRBV9 combines with J gene TRBJ2-1, with 8 bases that match TRBD2. Trimming at V came to 0 bases and at J to 6 bases, leaving 2 bases not matched to a gene. The CDR3 runs to 14 residues. Germline CDR1 is SGDLS and CDR2 is YYNGEE. CDR3 region: CASSVDGTSNEQFF. The CDR3 bases are TGTGCCAGCAGCGTAGATGGGACTAGCAATGAGCAGTTCTTC.

This chain connects TRBV14 to TRBJ2-1; 7 bases map to TRBD2. Trimming took 4 bases from V and 3 from J; bases not matched to a gene: 12. The germline V gene encodes CDR1 SGHDN and CDR2 FVKESK. This CDR3 region has 17 residues. DNA for the CDR3: TGTGCCAGCAGCCCCCGGGGGAGGGGCGAGGGCTACAATGAGCAGTTCTTC. This codes for CASSPRGRGEGYNEQFF.

This clone was seen a handful of times. The chain uses TRBV5-1 and TRBJ1-1; no firm D call. Deletions cut 2 bases from V and 1 base from J, with 9 bases between. In germline, CDR1 is SGHRS, CDR2 YFSETQ. The CDR3 length is 14 residues. The CDR3 coding sequence is TGCGCCAGCAGCTTCCGGCAGGAGAACACTGAAGCTTTCTTT. Its protein product is CASSFRQENTEAFF. Using reference TRBV5-1 and TRBJ1-1 for the parts outside the CDR3, the full variable domain is KAGVTQTPRYLIKTRGQQVTLSCSPISGHRSVSWYQQTPGQGLQFLFEYFSETQRNKGNFPGRFSGRQFSNSRSEMNVSTLELGDSALYLCASSFRQENTEAFFGQGTRLTVV.

The rearrangement links TRBV6-5 to TRBJ1-2; D is uncertain. Trimming left V 6 bases short and J 3 bases short, with 11 bases between. The CDR3 runs 13 residues. CDR1 and CDR2 from the germline V gene are MNHEY and SVGAGI. The CDR3 coding sequence is TGTGCCAGCAGAGCCGACACTCACTATGGCTACACCTTC. This translates into CASRADTHYGYTF.

The table lists this clone with a few counts. J is TRBJ1-2 and V is TRBV15; TRBD1 is a possible D gene (5 bases). The CDR3 runs 15 residues. Germline V gives CDR1 LNHNV, CDR2 YYDKDF (reference sequence). V was shortened by 0 bases and J by 6 bases, with 14 bases between the two germline ends. As DNA, the CDR3 is TGTGCCACCAGCAGAGATGGCGACGGGGGTGATGGCTACACCTTC. Protein product: CATSRDGDGGDGYTF.

This clone has a handful of counts. The chain couples TRBV19 to TRBJ1-5; possibly TRBD1 for D (5 bases). V shed 4 bases and J shed 3 bases, with 10 bases lying between them. Germline CDR1 and CDR2: LNHDA and SQIVND (reference sequence). The CDR3 sequence is 14 residues long. The CDR3 DNA reads as TGTGCCAGTAGTAGTCAGGACATCAATCAGCCCCAGCATTTT. This sequence encodes CASSSQDINQPQHF.